These 17 T cell receptor beta chains originate from one sample sequenced in a study of shared clonotypes between healthy human individuals. Sequenced by immunoSEQ multiplex PCR; TCRdb stores in-frame clones only, minus some. The sample yields 2 million to 2.5 million clones, 80% to 95% seen once. The sample consisted of naive CD4+ T cells from PBMCs. Stated subset: CD45RA+ positively selected. The receptors were gathered from a man younger than 30 in good health. Some clones in this sample may be carry-over from other donors' samples.

The gene calls are TRBV4-1 and TRBJ1-2; TRBD1 might be the D (5 bases). Trimming pared 1 base from V and 4 bases from J, leaving 10 bases between. The CDR3 loop spans 14 amino acids. In germline, CDR1 is MGHRA, CDR2 YSYEKL. The CDR3 protein is CASSQGGLGYGYTF. CDR3 coding DNA: TGCGCCAGCAGCCAAGGGGGGTTGGGCTATGGCTACACCTTC.

Only one count was recorded for this clone. The V gene is TRBV6-1, the J gene TRBJ1-5; D gene ambiguous. The germline V gene encodes CDR1 MNHNS and CDR2 SASEGT. This CDR3 spans 17 amino acids. The V gene lost 0 bases and the J gene lost 0 bases, with 12 bases spanning the gap. The CDR3 DNA is TGTGCCAGCAGTGAAGCGCTCGGCTTTTATAGCAATCAGCCCCAGCATTTT. Its protein product is CASSEALGFYSNQPQHF.

The chain carries TRBV4-1 and TRBJ1-4; a possible D gene is TRBD1 (5 bases). Trimming shortened V by 4 bases and J by 8 bases, and 11 bases separated the two germline ends. The germline CDR1 and CDR2 sequences are MGHRA and YSYEKL. CDR3 length: 13 amino acids. CDR3 sequence: CASSRLGEEKLFF. The CDR3 DNA reads as TGCGCCAGCAGCCGGTTGGGGGAGGAAAAACTGTTTTTT.

As regards this clone: Relative to the germline gene, one junction end is altered; a read error may explain this. Other DNA sequences from this sample encode an identical CDR3 as well. The gene calls are TRBV18 and TRBJ1-1, with 9 bases fitting TRBD1. The CDR3 is 13 residues long. CDR1 is KGHSH, CDR2 LQKENI, per germline. The CDR3 region is CASSPQGAGEAFF. The CDR3, as DNA: TGTGCCAGCTCTCCACAGGGGGCCGGTGAAGCTTTCTTT. Full variable domain (remainder filled in from reference TRBV18 and TRBJ1-1): NAGVMQNPRHLVRRRGQEARLRCSPMKGHSHVYWYRQLPEEGLKFMVYLQKENIIDESGMPKERFSAEFPKEGPSILRIQQVVRGDSAAYFCASSPQGAGEAFFGQGTRLTVV.

Of note for this clone: Distinct nucleotide sequences in the sample also encode this CDR3. The rearrangement joins TRBV6-5 to TRBJ2-2; possible D gene TRBD2, 6 bases. Germline CDR1 reads MNHEY; CDR2 reads SVGAGI. V was pared by 2 bases and J by 4 bases, with 8 bases between. The CDR3 spans 14 residues. CDR3 bases: TGTGCCAGCAGTTACCTCGGGGGCACCGGGGAGCTGTTTTTT. The encoded protein is CASSYLGGTGELFF.

This chain connects TRBV6-1 to TRBJ2-3; 10 bases align to TRBD2. In germline, CDR1 is MNHNS, CDR2 SASEGT. The CDR3 has 15 amino acids. The V and J ends lost 3 bases and 3 bases, in that order; junction bases with no gene match: 3. The CDR3 loop reads CASSDGLAVTDTQYF. CDR3 DNA sequence: TGTGCCAGCAGTGACGGACTAGCGGTAACAGATACGCAGTATTTT.

This clone was seen once. This sequence joins TRBV6-1 and TRBJ1-5, with TRBD1 as a possible D gene (5 bases). CDR3 length: 15 amino acids. Deletions cut 10 bases from V and 2 bases from J, with 18 bases between. Germline-derived CDR1 and CDR2 are MNHNS and SASEGT. The CDR3 spells CATTSGGGGNQPQHF. The CDR3 nucleotides read TGTGCCACCACATCCGGGGGAGGAGGCAATCAGCCCCAGCATTTT.

J is TRBJ1-1 and V is TRBV6-5; possibly TRBD1 for D (5 bases). The CDR3 sequence is 14 residues long. Trimming took off 5 bases at V and 6 bases at J, with 16 bases between the two ends. Germline V gene lookup returns CDR1 MNHEY and CDR2 SVGAGI. The CDR3 spells CASSLLVTVPEAFF. The CDR3 DNA follows: TGTGCCAGCAGTCTCCTAGTGACAGTGCCTGAAGCTTTCTTT.

The chain links TRBV11-2 to TRBJ2-7, with a weak D call TRBD2 (5 bases). CDR3 length: 17 amino acids. Trimming took 0 bases from V and 2 from J, leaving 17 bases between them. Germline CDR1 is SGHAT and CDR2 is FQNNGV. Here the CDR3 reads CASSLERGAPNPYEQYF. Written as DNA, the CDR3 is TGTGCCAGCAGCTTAGAACGGGGAGCCCCCAACCCCTACGAGCAGTACTTC.

This chain uses TRBV28 with TRBJ2-1; TRBD2 matches 10 bases. This CDR3 is built from 14 residues. From germline, CDR1 is MDHEN and CDR2 SYDVKM. V gave up 6 bases and J gave up 10 bases; unmatched junction bases: 9. The CDR3 here is CASSSSGSAWEQFF. The CDR3, as DNA: TGTGCCAGCAGCTCTAGCGGGAGTGCGTGGGAGCAGTTCTTC.

A note on this clone: The identical CDR3 is also encoded by other nucleotide sequences in the sample. The J gene is TRBJ1-2, the V gene TRBV4-3; 7 positions agree with TRBD1. V dropped 1 base and J dropped 6; count of bases not matched to a gene: 5. The CDR3 sequence is 14 residues long. Germline V gene data show CDR1 as LGHNA and CDR2 as YSLEER. Here the CDR3 DNA reads TGCGCCAGCAGCCAAGTAGGCAGGGGGGATGGCTACACCTTC. This encodes CASSQVGRGDGYTF.

The chain carries TRBV21-1 and TRBJ2-7; the table calls TRBD2, which could not be checked here. TRBV21-1 is recorded as a pseudogene. The CDR3 covers 16 residues. Here the CDR3 reads CASSKNKTGRGYEQYF. For the CDR3, the DNA is TGTGCCAGCAGCAAGAACAAAACAGGGAGGGGCTACGAGCAGTACTTC.

The chain recombines TRBV21-1 with TRBJ2-2. TRBV21-1 is deemed a pseudogene. CDR3 length: 16 amino acids. As DNA, the CDR3 is TGTGCCAGCAGCCAAAGAGCCCTGGGGAACACCGGGGAGCTGTTTTTT. Amino acids: CASSQRALGNTGELFF.

The V call is TRBV25-1, the J call TRBJ2-2, with D unclear. V dropped 8 bases and J dropped 2 bases, with 12 bases sitting between them. Looked up from germline, CDR1 is MGHDK and CDR2 is SYGVNS. The CDR3 loop spans 14 amino acids. The CDR3 nucleotides read TGTGCCAGCGCCCCCCCGGTTAACACCGGGGAGCTGTTTTTT. It yields the protein CASAPPVNTGELFF. The variable domain in full, completed from reference TRBV25-1 and TRBJ2-2, reads EADIYQTPRYLVIGTGKKITLECSQTMGHDKMYWYQQDPGMELHLIHYSYGVNSTEKGDLSSESTVSRIRTEHFPLTLESARPSHTSQYLCASAPPVNTGELFFGEGSRLTVL.

This chain connects TRBV27 to TRBJ2-7; D ambiguous. The germline V and J ends were trimmed by 3 bases and 2 bases, with 11 bases remaining between them. Germline values: CDR1 MNHEY, CDR2 SMNVEV (reference sequence). The length of the CDR3 is 14 residues. The CDR3 nucleotides are TGTGCCAGCAGTTTTTTAGGCCCCACCTACGAGCAGTACTTC. Amino acid sequence: CASSFLGPTYEQYF.

V is TRBV5-4 and J is TRBJ2-7, with TRBD2 matching 7 bases. V lost 1 base to trimming and J lost 6 bases; unmatched junction nucleotides: 13. Germline values: CDR1 SGHNT, CDR2 YYREEE (reference sequence). The CDR3 runs 16 residues. The DNA for the CDR3 is TGTGCCAGCAGCTTGTGGGTGGCGGGAGTACCGGTCGAGCAGTACTTC. Its protein is CASSLWVAGVPVEQYF.

A note on this clone: In the same sample, other DNA sequences code for this CDR3. The chain combines TRBV5-1 with TRBJ2-3; 8 bases agree with TRBD2. Germline CDR1 is SGHRS and CDR2 is YFSETQ. The V and J ends lost 2 bases and 1 base, in that order; junction bases with no gene match: 3. The CDR3 loop spans 15 amino acids. CDR3 sequence: CASSLSGRGTDTQYF. The CDR3 DNA is TGCGCCAGCAGCTTAAGCGGGAGAGGCACAGATACGCAGTATTTT.